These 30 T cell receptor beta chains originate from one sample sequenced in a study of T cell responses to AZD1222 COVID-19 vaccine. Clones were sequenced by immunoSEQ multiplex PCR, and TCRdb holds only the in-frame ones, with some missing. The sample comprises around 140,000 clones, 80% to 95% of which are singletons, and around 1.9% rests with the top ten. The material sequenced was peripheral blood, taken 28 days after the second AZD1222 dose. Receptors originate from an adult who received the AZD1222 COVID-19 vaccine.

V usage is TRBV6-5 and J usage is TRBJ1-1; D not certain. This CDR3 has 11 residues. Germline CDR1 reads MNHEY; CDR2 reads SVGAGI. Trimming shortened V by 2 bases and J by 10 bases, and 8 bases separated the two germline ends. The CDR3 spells CASSYGPRAFF. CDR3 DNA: TGTGCCAGCAGTTACGGGCCTAGAGCTTTCTTT.

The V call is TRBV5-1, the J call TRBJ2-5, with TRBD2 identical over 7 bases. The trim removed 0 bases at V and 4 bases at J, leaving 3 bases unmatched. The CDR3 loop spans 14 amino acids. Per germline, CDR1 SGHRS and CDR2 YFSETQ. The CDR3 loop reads CASSLGEGGETQYF. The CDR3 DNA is TGCGCCAGCAGCTTGGGGGAGGGCGGAGAGACCCAGTACTTC.

Here the CDR3 reads CASTTGDTEAFF. CDR3 nucleotide sequence: TGTGCCAGCACCACAGGGGACACTGAAGCTTTCTTT. The chain couples TRBV28 to TRBJ1-1, with TRBD1 matching over 7 bases. This CDR3 is built from 12 residues. Trimming cost V 7 bases and J 3 bases; bases outside gene matches: 2. CDR1 is MDHEN and CDR2 is SYDVKM in the germline V gene.

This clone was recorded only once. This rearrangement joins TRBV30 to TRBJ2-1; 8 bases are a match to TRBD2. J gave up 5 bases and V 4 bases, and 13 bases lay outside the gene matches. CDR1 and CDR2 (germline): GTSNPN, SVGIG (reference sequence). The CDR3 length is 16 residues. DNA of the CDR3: TGTGCCTGGACCTCCGGGACTAGTAGACCAGACAATGAGCAGTTCTTC. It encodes CAWTSGTSRPDNEQFF.

The DNA of the CDR3 is TGTGCCTGGGGCCCCTACCGGGCCAGGGGGCTCTATGGCTACACCTTC. This sequence encodes CAWGPYRARGLYGYTF. The chain recombines TRBV30 with TRBJ1-2; 8 bases align to TRBD1. The germline CDR1 and CDR2 sequences are GTSNPN and SVGIG (reference sequence). The CDR3 runs 16 residues. J gave up 4 bases and V 5 bases, and 15 bases lay outside the gene matches.

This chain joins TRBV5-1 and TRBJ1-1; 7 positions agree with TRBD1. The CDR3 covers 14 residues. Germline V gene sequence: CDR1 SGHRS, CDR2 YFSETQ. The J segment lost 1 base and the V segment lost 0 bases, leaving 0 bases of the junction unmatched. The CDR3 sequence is CASSLGDRNTEAFF. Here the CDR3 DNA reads TGCGCCAGCAGCTTGGGGGACAGGAACACTGAAGCTTTCTTT.

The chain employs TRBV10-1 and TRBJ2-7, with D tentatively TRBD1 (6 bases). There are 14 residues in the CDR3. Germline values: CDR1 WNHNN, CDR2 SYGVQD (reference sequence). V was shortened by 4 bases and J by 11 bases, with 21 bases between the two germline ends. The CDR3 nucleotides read TGCGCCAGCAGTGTAAGCGCGGGTCTGCCAGGGGAGTACTTC. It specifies CASSVSAGLPGEYF.

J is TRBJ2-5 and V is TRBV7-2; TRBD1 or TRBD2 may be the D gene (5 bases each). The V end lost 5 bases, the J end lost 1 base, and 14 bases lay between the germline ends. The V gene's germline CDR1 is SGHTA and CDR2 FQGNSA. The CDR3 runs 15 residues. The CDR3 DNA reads TGTGCCAGCAGCGTCACATCAGGGACCCAAGAGACCCAGTACTTC. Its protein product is CASSVTSGTQETQYF.

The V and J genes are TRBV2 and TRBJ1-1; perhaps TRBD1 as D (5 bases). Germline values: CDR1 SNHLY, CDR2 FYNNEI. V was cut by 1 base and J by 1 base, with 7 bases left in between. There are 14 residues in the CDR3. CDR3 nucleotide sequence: TGTGCCAGCAGTGAAGGGGGACCGAACACTGAAGCTTTCTTT. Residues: CASSEGGPNTEAFF.

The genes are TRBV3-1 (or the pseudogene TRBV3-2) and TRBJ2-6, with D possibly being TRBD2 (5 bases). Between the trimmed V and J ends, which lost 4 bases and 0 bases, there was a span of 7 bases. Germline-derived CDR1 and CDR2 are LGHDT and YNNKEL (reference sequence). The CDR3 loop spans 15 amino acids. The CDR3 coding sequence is TGTGCCAGCAGCCTGCGGGCCTCTGGGGCCAACGTCCTGACTTTC. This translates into CASSLRASGANVLTF.

The CDR3 DNA is TGTGCCAGCAGCTTATCGGTGACCCAGTACTTC. This sequence encodes CASSLSVTQYF. This rearrangement joins TRBV11-2 to TRBJ2-5; no reliable D call. The CDR3 sequence is 11 residues long. Germline lookup yields CDR1 SGHAT and CDR2 FQNNGV. V was clipped by 2 bases and J by 7 bases, with 5 bases between them.

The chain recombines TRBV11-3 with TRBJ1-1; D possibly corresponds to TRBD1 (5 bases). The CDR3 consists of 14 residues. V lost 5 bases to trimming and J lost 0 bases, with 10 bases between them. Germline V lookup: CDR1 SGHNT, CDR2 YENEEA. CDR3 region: CASSPGTVNTEAFF. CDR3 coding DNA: TGTGCCAGCAGCCCCGGGACGGTGAACACTGAAGCTTTCTTT.

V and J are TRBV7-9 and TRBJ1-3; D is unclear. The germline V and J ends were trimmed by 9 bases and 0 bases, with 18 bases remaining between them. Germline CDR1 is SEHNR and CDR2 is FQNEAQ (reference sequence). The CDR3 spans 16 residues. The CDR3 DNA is TGTGCCAGGGGAGACTATACACCTCACTCTGGAAACACCATATATTTT. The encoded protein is CARGDYTPHSGNTIYF.

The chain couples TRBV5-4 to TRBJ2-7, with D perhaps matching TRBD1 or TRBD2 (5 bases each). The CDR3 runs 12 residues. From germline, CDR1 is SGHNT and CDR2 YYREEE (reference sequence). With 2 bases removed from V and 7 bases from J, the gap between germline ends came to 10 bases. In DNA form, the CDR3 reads TGTGCCAGCAGCTTTCATGGGGGTGAGCAGTACGTC. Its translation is CASSFHGGEQYV.

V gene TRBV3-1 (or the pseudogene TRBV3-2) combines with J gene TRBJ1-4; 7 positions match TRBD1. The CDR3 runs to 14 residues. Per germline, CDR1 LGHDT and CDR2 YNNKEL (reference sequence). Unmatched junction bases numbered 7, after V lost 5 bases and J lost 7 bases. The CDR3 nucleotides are TGTGCCAGCAGCGTACAGGGGTGGGGTGAAAAACTGTTTTTT. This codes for CASSVQGWGEKLFF.

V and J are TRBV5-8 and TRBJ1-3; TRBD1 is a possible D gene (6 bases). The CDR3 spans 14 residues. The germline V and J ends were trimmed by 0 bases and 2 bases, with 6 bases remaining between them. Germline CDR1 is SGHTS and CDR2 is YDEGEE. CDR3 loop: CASSLGTAGNTIYF. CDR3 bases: TGTGCCAGCAGCTTGGGGACAGCTGGAAACACCATATATTTT.

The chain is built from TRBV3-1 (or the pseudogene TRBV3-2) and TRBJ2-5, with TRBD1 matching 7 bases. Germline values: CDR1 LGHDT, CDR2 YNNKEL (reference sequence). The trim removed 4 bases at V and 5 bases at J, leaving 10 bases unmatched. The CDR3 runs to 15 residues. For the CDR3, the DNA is TGTGCCAGCAGCCCGACAGGGCAGAATCGTGAGACCCAGTACTTC. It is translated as CASSPTGQNRETQYF.

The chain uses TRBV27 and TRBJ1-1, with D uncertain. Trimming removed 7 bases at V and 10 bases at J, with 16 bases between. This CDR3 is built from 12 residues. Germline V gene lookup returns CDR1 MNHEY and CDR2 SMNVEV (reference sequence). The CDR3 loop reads CASKWLGGVAFF. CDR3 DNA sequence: TGTGCCAGCAAGTGGTTGGGCGGGGTAGCTTTCTTT.

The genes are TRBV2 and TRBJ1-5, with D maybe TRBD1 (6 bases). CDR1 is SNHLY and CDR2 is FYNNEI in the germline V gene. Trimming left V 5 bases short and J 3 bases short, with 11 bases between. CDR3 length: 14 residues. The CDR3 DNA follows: TGTGCCAGCAGTCAACAGGGTAACAATCAGCCCCAGCATTTT. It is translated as CASSQQGNNQPQHF. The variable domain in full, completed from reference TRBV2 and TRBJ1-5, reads EPEVTQTPSHQVTQMGQEVILRCVPISNHLYFYWYRQILGQKVEFLVSFYNNEISEKSEIFDDQFSVERPDGSNFTLKIRSTKLEDSAMYFCASSQQGNNQPQHFGDGTRLSIL.

CDR3 in amino acids: CAWSAGGSNEKLFF. The CDR3 nucleotides are TGTGCCTGGAGTGCCGGGGGCAGTAATGAAAAACTGTTTTTT. The chain joins TRBV30 to TRBJ1-4; D is possibly TRBD1 (6 bases). V gave up 1 base and J gave up 4 bases, with 10 bases separating them. In germline, CDR1 is GTSNPN, CDR2 SVGIG (reference sequence). The CDR3 is 14 residues long.

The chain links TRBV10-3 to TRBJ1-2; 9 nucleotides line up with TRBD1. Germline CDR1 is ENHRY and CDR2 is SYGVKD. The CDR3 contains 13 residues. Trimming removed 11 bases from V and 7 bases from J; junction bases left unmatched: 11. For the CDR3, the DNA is TGTGCCTCCGGGACAGGGTTACGCTCTGGCTACACCTTC. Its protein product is CASGTGLRSGYTF.

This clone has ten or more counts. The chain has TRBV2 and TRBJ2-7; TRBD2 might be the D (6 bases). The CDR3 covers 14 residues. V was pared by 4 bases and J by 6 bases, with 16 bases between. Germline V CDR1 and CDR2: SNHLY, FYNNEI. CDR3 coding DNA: TGTGCCAGCAGTGGGCCGACTAGTCCCCTCGAGCAGTACGTC. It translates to CASSGPTSPLEQYV.

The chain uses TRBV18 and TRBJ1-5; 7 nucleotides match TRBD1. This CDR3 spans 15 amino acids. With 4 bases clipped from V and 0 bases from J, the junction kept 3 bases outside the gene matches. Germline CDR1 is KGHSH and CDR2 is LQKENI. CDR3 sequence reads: CASSQGANSNQPQHF. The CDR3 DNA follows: TGTGCCAGCTCACAGGGGGCGAATAGCAATCAGCCCCAGCATTTT. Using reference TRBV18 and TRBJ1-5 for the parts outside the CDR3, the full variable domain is NAGVMQNPRHLVRRRGQEARLRCSPMKGHSHVYWYRQLPEEGLKFMVYLQKENIIDESGMPKERFSAEFPKEGPSILRIQQVVRGDSAAYFCASSQGANSNQPQHFGDGTRLSIL.

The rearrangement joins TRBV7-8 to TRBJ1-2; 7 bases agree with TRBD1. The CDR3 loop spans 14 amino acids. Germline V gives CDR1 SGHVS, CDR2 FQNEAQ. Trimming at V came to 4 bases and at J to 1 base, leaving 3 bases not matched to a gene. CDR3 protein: CASSWDRNNYGYTF. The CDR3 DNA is TGTGCCAGCAGCTGGGACAGAAATAACTATGGCTACACCTTC.

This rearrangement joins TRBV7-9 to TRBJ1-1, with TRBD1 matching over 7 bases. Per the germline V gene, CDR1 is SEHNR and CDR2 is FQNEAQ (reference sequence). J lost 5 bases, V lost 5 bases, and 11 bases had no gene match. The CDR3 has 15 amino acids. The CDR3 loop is CASSREGAAGTEAFF. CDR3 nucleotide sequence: TGTGCCAGCAGCCGGGAGGGGGCAGCCGGGACTGAAGCTTTCTTT.

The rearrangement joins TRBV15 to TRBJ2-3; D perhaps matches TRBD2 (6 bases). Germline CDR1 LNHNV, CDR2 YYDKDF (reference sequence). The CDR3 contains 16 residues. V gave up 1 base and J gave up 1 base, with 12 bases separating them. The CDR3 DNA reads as TGTGCCACCAGCAGAGGTTTAGCGGAGGGCACAGATACGCAGTATTTT. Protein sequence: CATSRGLAEGTDTQYF.

The CDR3 protein is CASSNGASGYEQYF. For the CDR3, the DNA is TGTGCCAGCAGCAACGGTGCCAGCGGCTACGAGCAGTACTTC. The gene calls are TRBV21-1 and TRBJ2-7; TRBD2, the table's D call, was not compared with the DNA. TRBV21-1 constitutes a pseudogene. The CDR3 is 14 residues long.

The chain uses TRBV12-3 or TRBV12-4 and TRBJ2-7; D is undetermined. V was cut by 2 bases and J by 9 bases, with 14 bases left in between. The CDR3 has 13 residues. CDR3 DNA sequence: TGTGCCAGCAGTTTAATTCGCCCAAAGGGGCAGTACGTC. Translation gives CASSLIRPKGQYV.

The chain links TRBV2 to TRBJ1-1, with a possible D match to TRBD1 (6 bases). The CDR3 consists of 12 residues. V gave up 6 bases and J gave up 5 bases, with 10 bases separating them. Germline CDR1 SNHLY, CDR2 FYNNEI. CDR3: CASRGGHTEAFF. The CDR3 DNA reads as TGTGCCAGCAGGGGGGGGCATACTGAAGCTTTCTTT.

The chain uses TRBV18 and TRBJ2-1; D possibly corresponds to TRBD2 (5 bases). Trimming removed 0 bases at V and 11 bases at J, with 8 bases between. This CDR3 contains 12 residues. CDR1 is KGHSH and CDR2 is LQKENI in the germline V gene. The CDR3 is CASSPPDYQQFF. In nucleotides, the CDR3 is TGTGCCAGCTCACCACCAGACTACCAGCAGTTCTTC. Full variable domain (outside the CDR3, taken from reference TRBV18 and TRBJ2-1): NAGVMQNPRHLVRRRGQEARLRCSPMKGHSHVYWYRQLPEEGLKFMVYLQKENIIDESGMPKERFSAEFPKEGPSILRIQQVVRGDSAAYFCASSPPDYQQFFGPGTRLTVL.